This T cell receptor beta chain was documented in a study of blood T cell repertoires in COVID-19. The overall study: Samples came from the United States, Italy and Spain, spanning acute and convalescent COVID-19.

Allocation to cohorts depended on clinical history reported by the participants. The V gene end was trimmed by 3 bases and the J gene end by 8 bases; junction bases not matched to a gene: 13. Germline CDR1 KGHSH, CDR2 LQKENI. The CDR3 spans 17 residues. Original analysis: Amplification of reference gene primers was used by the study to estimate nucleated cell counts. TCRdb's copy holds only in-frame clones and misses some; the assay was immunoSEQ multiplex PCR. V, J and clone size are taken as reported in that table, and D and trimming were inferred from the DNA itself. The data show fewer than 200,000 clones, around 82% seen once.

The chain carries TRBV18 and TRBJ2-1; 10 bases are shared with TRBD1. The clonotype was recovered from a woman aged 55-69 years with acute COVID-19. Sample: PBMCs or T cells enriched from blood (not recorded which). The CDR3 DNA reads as TGTGCCAGCTCACCCTTTTCCAGACAGGGGGCATACGATGAGCAGTTCTTC. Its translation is CASSPFSRQGAYDEQFF.